Given below is one T cell receptor (beta chain) in context. The data stem from a study of blood T cell repertoires in COVID-19. Study-wide context: Two negative PCRs, clearance, or symptom resolution characterized the recovered Cohort 3 donors. From T cells, B-cell-depleted T cells, or PBMCs came the material, which was cDNA or gDNA.

Source study methods: The authors estimated nucleated cell counts from reference gene primer amplification. Libraries were prepared by immunoSEQ multiplex PCR; TCRdb keeps only in-frame clonotypes and omits some of them. The DNA gave D and trimming, while V, J and clone size come from that table. The data show 330,000 or so clones, around 87% seen once. This sequence was found in a man between 35 and 55 years old in a cohort exposed to, infected with or recovered from COVID-19 (not recorded which). Sequencing used PBMCs or T cells enriched from blood (not recorded which).

The CDR3 region has the DNA TGTGCCAGCAGCTTGGATCAGGTTAATTCACCCCTCCACTTT. It codes for CASSLDQVNSPLHF. The V and J genes are TRBV5-4 and TRBJ1-6, with no clear D. CDR1 and CDR2 (germline): SGHNT, YYREEE (reference sequence). V gave up 0 bases and J gave up 6 bases, with 7 bases separating them. This CDR3 region has 14 residues.